Each of the 4 T cell receptor beta chains below was sequenced from the same sample in a study of OX40 agonist ivuxolimab in advanced cancers. The method behind the library was the immunoSEQ multiplex PCR assay. In its TCRdb copy, this immuneACCESS table keeps in-frame sequences only and misses some clones. Where compared with another copy, unresolved V genes explain less than half of these, and the others have no known cause. The table for this sample lists nearly 80,000 clones; about 91% of them were counted only once. Together, the top ten hold roughly 7.4% of the sample. The sequences come from CD4+ or CD8+ T cells sorted from blood, collected in a trial of the OX40 agonist ivuxolimab. The receptor source for this set is an adult with an advanced solid tumor such as melanoma, head and neck, liver or kidney cancer.

V is TRBV28 and J is TRBJ2-1; 7 bases align to TRBD2. The germline CDR1 and CDR2 sequences are MDHEN and SYDVKM. The CDR3 spans 16 residues. V lost 3 bases and J lost 6; bases outside the gene matches: 11. CDR3 loop: CASSFPLRREGNEQFF. The DNA of the CDR3 is TGTGCCAGCAGTTTCCCTTTGCGGAGGGAGGGCAATGAGCAGTTCTTC.

V gene TRBV28 combines with J gene TRBJ1-1, with TRBD1 identical over 7 bases. The V gene end was trimmed by 5 bases and the J gene end by 4 bases; junction bases not matched to a gene: 7. The CDR3 has 14 residues. Per germline, CDR1 MDHEN and CDR2 SYDVKM. The CDR3 nucleotides are TGTGCCAGCAGTACAGGGGTATGGGGCACTGAAGCTTTCTTT. The encoded protein is CASSTGVWGTEAFF.

This chain links TRBV4-1 with TRBJ2-1; D is uncertain. The CDR3 extends over 14 amino acids. CDR1 is MGHRA, CDR2 YSYEKL, per germline. With 1 base removed from V and 12 bases from J, the gap between germline ends came to 16 bases. The CDR3 DNA is TGCGCCAGCAGCCAAGGTAGTATCGACTCCTCGCAGTTCTTC. This sequence encodes CASSQGSIDSSQFF.

The V and J genes are TRBV2 and TRBJ2-3; 9 positions match TRBD2. With 7 bases clipped from V and 0 bases from J, the junction kept 2 bases outside the gene matches. The germline V gene has CDR1 SNHLY and CDR2 FYNNEI. The CDR3 spans 14 residues. DNA for the CDR3: TGTGCCAGCAAAGCGGGAGGCAGCACAGATACGCAGTATTTT. It specifies CASKAGGSTDTQYF.